The rows below give T cell receptor beta chains drawn from one sample of a study of T cell responses to AZD1222 COVID-19 vaccine. The method was immunoSEQ multiplex PCR; TCRdb's version includes in-frame clones alone and lacks a portion of them. The data hold over 50,000 clones, with over 70% observed a single time. The starting material was peripheral blood, obtained 28 days after the second AZD1222 dose. The receptors originated from an adult who received the AZD1222 COVID-19 vaccine. The CDR3 runs from the conserved cysteine through the conserved F or W. Fields, in order: J gene, V gene, CDR3 length, CDR3 protein.

>TRBJ2-3|TRBV28|17
CASSKSTGGIGSDTQYF
>TRBJ2-2|TRBV5-4|15
CASSLAVDNTGELFF
>TRBJ2-5|TRBV5-4|14
CASSSNRGQETQYF
>TRBJ2-5|TRBV7-2|14
CASQGLAVQETQYF
>TRBJ1-2|TRBV24-1|13
CATSDGRVGGYTF
>TRBJ1-2|TRBV6-5|14
CASSSGTGFYGYTF
>TRBJ2-7|TRBV25-1|13
CASSDGSSYEQYF
>TRBJ2-5|TRBV15|17
CATSTITNIGTVESQYF
>TRBJ2-1|TRBV25-1|15
CASSEGLAGRNEQFF
>TRBJ2-3|TRBV19|15
CANTKRQISTDTQYF